This T cell receptor (beta chain) was identified in a study of CD8+CD57+ T cells in acquired aplastic anemia. For the study at large: Yields of DNA that came from sorted CD4+ and CD8+ cells averaged around 3 ug.

The study, taken as a whole, reports: Patients and controls shared over 25 CD8+ CDR3 sequences.

Genomic DNA templated the TCR beta VDJ and CDR3 profiling. TCRdb re-called the reads through MiXCR, storing one row per CDR3 protein. In the table there are a few hundred thousand distinct CDR3 sequences, approximately 70% of which are singletons. The CDR3 totals 12 residues. From germline, CDR1 is SGHRS and CDR2 YFSETQ. V shed 0 bases, J shed 15 bases, and the junction held 5 bases outside the gene matches. In regard to this clonotype: Its antigen is undetermined.

The material sequenced was sorted CD4+, CD8+, or CD8+CD57+ T cells (not recorded which) from PBMCs. The chain joins TRBV5-1 to TRBJ1-5; 8 positions agree with TRBD1. The source of this sequence is a human donor in good health, serving as a control. The CDR3 DNA reads TGCGCCAGCAGCTTGGCCCCTGGGACAGGGCATTTT. Protein: CASSLAPGTGHF. The entire variable domain, with the rest obtained from reference TRBV5-1 and TRBJ1-5, is as follows: KAGVTQTPRYLIKTRGQQVTLSCSPISGHRSVSWYQQTPGQGLQFLFEYFSETQRNKGNFPGRFSGRQFSNSRSEMNVSTLELGDSALYLCASSLAPGTGHFGDGTRLSIL.